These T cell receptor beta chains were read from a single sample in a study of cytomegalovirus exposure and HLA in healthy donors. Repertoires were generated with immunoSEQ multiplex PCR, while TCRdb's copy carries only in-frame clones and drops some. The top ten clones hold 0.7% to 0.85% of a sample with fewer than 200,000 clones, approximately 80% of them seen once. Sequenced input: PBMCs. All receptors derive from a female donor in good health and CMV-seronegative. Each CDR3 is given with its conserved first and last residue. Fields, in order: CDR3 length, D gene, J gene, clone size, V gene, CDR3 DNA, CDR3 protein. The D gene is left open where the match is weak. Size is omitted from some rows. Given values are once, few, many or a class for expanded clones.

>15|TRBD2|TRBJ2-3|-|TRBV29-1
TGCAGCGTCGCCCTTAGCGGGAGGGCGGGGGATACGCAGTATTTT
CSVALSGRAGDTQYF
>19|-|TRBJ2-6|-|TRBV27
TGTGCCAGCAGTTTACGTTCTTTTGCCTCGGGATCTGGGGCCAACGTCCTGACTTTC
CASSLRSFASGSGANVLTF
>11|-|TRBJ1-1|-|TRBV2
TGTGCCAGCAGACTGACTGAGTTGGATTTCTTT
CASRLTELDFF
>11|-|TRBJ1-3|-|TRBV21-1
TGTGCCGGCGGGTCTGGAAACACCATATATTTT
CAGGSGNTIYF
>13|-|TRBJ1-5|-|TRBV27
TGTGCCAGCAGCAGGGTTAGCAATCAGCCCCAGCACTTT
CASSRVSNQPQHF
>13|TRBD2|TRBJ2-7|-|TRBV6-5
TGTGCCAGCAGTTCGGGCCGGGGCGGGGGGCAGTACTTC
CASSSGRGGGQYF
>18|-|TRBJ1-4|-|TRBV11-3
TGTGCCAGCAGCTTAGGCTGGCCGGGGGGGGGCCGAAATGAAAAACTGTTTTTT
CASSLGWPGGGRNEKLFF
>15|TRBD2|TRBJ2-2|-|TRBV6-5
TGTGCCAGCAGCCTTAGCGGGGCGAACACCGGGGAGCTGTTTTTT
CASSLSGANTGELFF
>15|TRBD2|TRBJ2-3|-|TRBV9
TGTGCCAGCAGCGTACGGGGCGGGGGGGCAGATACGCAGTATTTT
CASSVRGGGADTQYF
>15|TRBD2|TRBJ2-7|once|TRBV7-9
TGTGCCAGCAGCAGGACTAGCGGGAACACCTACGAGCAGTACTTC
CASSRTSGNTYEQYF
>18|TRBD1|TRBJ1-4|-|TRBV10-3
TGTGCCATCAGTGAGAGGGACAGGACAGGGGAGAGGGATGAAAAACTGTTTTTT
CAISERDRTGERDEKLFF
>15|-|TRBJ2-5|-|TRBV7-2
TGTGCCAGCAGCTTAGGGCAGGGGGGTTGGGAGACCCAGTACTTC
CASSLGQGGWETQYF
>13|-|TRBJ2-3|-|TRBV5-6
TGTGCCAGCAGCTTTTCGGGCACAGATACGCAGTATTTT
CASSFSGTDTQYF
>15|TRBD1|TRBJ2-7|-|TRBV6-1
TGTGCCAGCAATCTGGGGGCAGGGGGCTTCTACGAGCAGTACTTC
CASNLGAGGFYEQYF
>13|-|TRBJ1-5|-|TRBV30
TGTGCCTGGGGGAGTGCGGGGGCTCAGCCCCAGCATTTT
CAWGSAGAQPQHF
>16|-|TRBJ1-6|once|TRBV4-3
TGCGCCAGCAGCCACCCACTCCAGGGCATCGGGTCACCCCTCCACTTT
CASSHPLQGIGSPLHF
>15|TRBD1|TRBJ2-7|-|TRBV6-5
TGTGCCAGCAGTTTTCGATGGACAGGGGGCAACGAGCAGTACTTC
CASSFRWTGGNEQYF
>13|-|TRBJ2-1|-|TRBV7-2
TGTGCCAGCAGCTTAGACCCCACTACGGAGGAGTTCTTC
CASSLDPTTEEFF
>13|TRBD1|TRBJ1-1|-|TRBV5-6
TGTGCCAGCAGTTCTGACAGGGTCGGTCCAGCTTTCTTT
CASSSDRVGPAFF
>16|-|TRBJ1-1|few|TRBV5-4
TGTGCCAGCAGCTTGGAGGCGGCAGGGTGGCGCACTGAAGCTTTCTTT
CASSLEAAGWRTEAFF
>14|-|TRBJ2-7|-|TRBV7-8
TGTGCCAGCAGTGGTGGCGCCCCGGGTCGCGAGCAGTACTTC
CASSGGAPGREQYF
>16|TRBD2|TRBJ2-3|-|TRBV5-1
TGCGCCAGCGGGACTTTAGCGGGAGGGAGCACAGATACGCAGTATTTT
CASGTLAGGSTDTQYF